A selection of T cell receptor beta chains follows, all from one sample in a study of cytomegalovirus exposure and HLA in healthy donors. TCRdb's table, derived via immunoSEQ multiplex PCR, lists solely in-frame clones and lacks some. Here the sample spans 150,000 to 200,000 clones, approximately 80% being singletons. Sequencing input: PBMCs. All receptors derive from a woman aged 40 to 55 in good health and CMV-seronegative. Both conserved end residues are part of each CDR3. The order of the fields is V gene, J gene, CDR3 protein.

v_gene: TRBV19; j_gene: TRBJ1-1; CDR3aa: CASSNRYRGNTEAFF
v_gene: TRBV7-2; j_gene: TRBJ2-3; CDR3aa: CASSLSGSGTDTQYF
v_gene: TRBV7-6; j_gene: TRBJ1-2; CDR3aa: CASSLGQGNYGYTF
v_gene: TRBV7-9; j_gene: TRBJ2-2; CDR3aa: CSSSQRGTEFGGELFF
v_gene: TRBV5-1; j_gene: TRBJ2-3; CDR3aa: CASSSGQGATDTQYF
v_gene: TRBV9; j_gene: TRBJ1-3; CDR3aa: CASSVVGGSSGNTIYF
v_gene: TRBV5-1; j_gene: TRBJ1-1; CDR3aa: CASSLVGQPNTEAFF
v_gene: TRBV29-1; j_gene: TRBJ2-3; CDR3aa: CSVEVIAGSGATQYF
v_gene: TRBV7-9; j_gene: TRBJ1-2; CDR3aa: CASSLKGTGHGYTF
v_gene: TRBV7-2; j_gene: TRBJ1-5; CDR3aa: CASRLGEFNQPQHF
v_gene: TRBV29-1; j_gene: TRBJ1-4; CDR3aa: CSVTVTGVGELFF
v_gene: TRBV11-3; j_gene: TRBJ2-1; CDR3aa: CASSSRGGVEQFF
v_gene: TRBV7-2; j_gene: TRBJ2-1; CDR3aa: CASSLEGIAHNEQFF
v_gene: TRBV6-5; j_gene: .; CDR3aa: CASSFSKSYEQYF
v_gene: TRBV7-9; j_gene: TRBJ1-2; CDR3aa: CASSLGGLANYGYTF
v_gene: TRBV27; j_gene: TRBJ1-6; CDR3aa: CASAGTPFLDNSPLHF